This paragraph reports one T cell receptor (beta chain). In the authors' methods: Reference gene primer amplification yielded estimated nucleated cell counts. TCRdb keeps only in-frame clones here, not all; method: immunoSEQ multiplex PCR. From that table come the V and J calls and clone size; the DNA was used to work out D and trimming. Here the sample spans 95,000 to 150,000 clones, 65% to 90% being singletons. The CDR3 is made up of 16 amino acids. The data were taken from a study of blood T cell repertoires in COVID-19. Overall study context: Italy, Spain and the United States were the sources of the convalescent and acute COVID-19 samples. From T cells, B-cell-depleted T cells, or PBMCs came the material, which was cDNA or gDNA.

The TCR was taken from a man aged 80 or over with acute or convalescent COVID-19. Sequencing input: peripheral blood. The genes are TRBV21-1 and TRBJ1-6. TRBV21-1 is reported as a pseudogene. The CDR3 nucleotides are TGTGCCAGCAACACCCGACCACGGGACTGGAATTCACCCCTCCACTTT. Translating it yields CASNTRPRDWNSPLHF.